What follows are 2 T cell receptor beta chains derived from one specimen sequenced in a study of relationships among human T cell subsets. Regulatory T cells were selected from positively selected CD4+ cells using anti-CD25 beads. Semiquantitative ARM-PCR amplified T cell receptor alpha and beta CDR3 regions from mRNA. ARM-PCR used tagged nested gene-specific primers, then communal superprimers for exponential amplification. TCRdb passed the multiplex PCR reads through MiXCR, listing each CDR3 protein once. There are about 14,000 distinct CDR3 sequences in the sample; 50% to 75% occur only once, and roughly 2% lies in the top ten. Specimen: Tregs sorted from blood. These receptors were collected from a man aged 40-55 years in good health.

The V and J genes are TRBV29-1 and TRBJ2-3; 7 nucleotides line up with TRBD2. V trimming: 6 bases; J trimming: 2 bases; junction bases outside the gene matches: 14. The CDR3 has 16 residues. Per germline, CDR1 SQVTM and CDR2 ANQGSEA. CDR3 sequence: CSVARLASGTTDTQYF. In nucleotides, the CDR3 is TGCAGCGTCGCTAGACTGGCTAGCGGAACCACAGATACGCAGTATTTT.

This clonotype was detected only once. Because the CDR3's place on the DNA is in doubt, the DNA is left out and the CDR3 is given as listed by TCRdb. The V call is TRBV7-9, the J call TRBJ2-3; TRBD1 is the table's D call, not checked against the DNA. The CDR3 is 15 amino acids long, termini counted. Per germline, CDR1 SEHNR and CDR2 FQNEAQ (reference sequence). CDR3 residues: CASIFGPGVTDTQYF.